These T cell receptor beta chains were read from a single sample in a study of cytomegalovirus exposure and HLA in healthy donors. Only in-frame clones appear in the TCRdb table, and some are missing; sequencing was by immunoSEQ multiplex PCR. The profile covers 150,000 to 160,000 clones, with approximately 80% appearing a single time and over 10% taken by the ten largest. The sequenced sample consisted of PBMCs. The origin of the receptors is a man aged 25-45 years in good health and CMV-seropositive. Both conserved end residues are part of each CDR3. D genes are given only for firm matches. A row's size may be missing; if present it is once, few, many or a size class.

TRBV5-1	TRBJ1-5	-	-	TGCGCCAGCAGCCCTACGCCGGGGAGATCCAATCAGCCCCAGCATTTT	CASSPTPGRSNQPQHF
TRBV27	TRBJ2-3	-	-	TGTGCCAGCAGTGGGCGTGGAGGTGCGCAGTATTTT	CASSGRGGAQYF
TRBV7-9	TRBJ2-5	-	-	TGTGCCAGCAACAAGGCAGGGGCGGTCGGGGAGACCCAGTACTTC	CASNKAGAVGETQYF
TRBV13	TRBJ1-2	-	-	TGTGCCAGCAGCTTAGTCCCCTCCTCCCAGGGGTATGGCTACACCTTC	CASSLVPSSQGYGYTF
TRBV27	TRBJ2-1	TRBD2	-	TGTGCCAGCAGTTCCACTAGCGGTTACAATGAGCAGTTCTTC	CASSSTSGYNEQFF
TRBV7-3	TRBJ1-1	-	-	TGTTCCAGCAGCCCTTCCGGAGGGAACACTGAAGCTTTCTTT	CSSSPSGGNTEAFF
TRBV7-8	TRBJ2-1	-	few	TGTGCCAGCAGCTCCCCGGAGCAGACCCTCTACAATGAGCAGTTCTTC	CASSSPEQTLYNEQFF
TRBV6-1	TRBJ2-7	-	few	TGTGCCAGCAGTGAATACGGGTCTCGCGAGCAGTACTTC	CASSEYGSREQYF
TRBV19	TRBJ1-1	-	-	TGTGCCAGTAGTATAGACGGTCTCCAAAGATCTTTCTTT	CASSIDGLQRSFF
TRBV6-5	TRBJ1-1	TRBD1	-	TGTGCCAGCAGTTTAACAGGGGCGTCGAACACTGAAGCTTTCTTT	CASSLTGASNTEAFF
TRBV6-5	TRBJ2-7	-	few	TGTGCCAGCAGTTATAGAAGCTCCTACGAGCAGTACTTC	CASSYRSSYEQYF
TRBV9	TRBJ2-7	TRBD2	few	TGTGCCAGCAGCGTAGCGGCTAGCGGGACCTACGAGCAGTACTTC	CASSVAASGTYEQYF
TRBV5-4	TRBJ1-6	-	once	TGTGCCAGCAGTCGGGAAAGTAATTCACCCCTCCACTTT	CASSRESNSPLHF
TRBV4-1	TRBJ2-7	-	-	TGCGCCAGCAGCCAAGGAGGCCGAGAATACTACGAGCAGTACTTC	CASSQGGREYYEQYF
TRBV7-9	TRBJ1-5	-	-	TGTGCCAGCAGCTTGTCAGATAGCAATCAGCCCCAGCATTTT	CASSLSDSNQPQHF
TRBV13	TRBJ2-7	-	once	TGTGCCAGCAGCAACGGGTGGATCGACGAGCAGTACTTC	CASSNGWIDEQYF
TRBV15	TRBJ2-7	TRBD1	-	TGTGCCACCAGCAGAGCGACAGGGAGTTCCTACGAGCAGTACTTC	CATSRATGSSYEQYF
TRBV5-4	TRBJ1-1	TRBD1	-	TGTGCCAGCAGGCAAGGACAGGGCAACACTGAAGCTTTCTTT	CASRQGQGNTEAFF
TRBV11-2	TRBJ2-7	-	-	TGTGCCAGCAGCTTGAATCTGGGCGGGGCTTACGAGCAGTACTTC	CASSLNLGGAYEQYF
TRBV6-1	TRBJ2-7	-	few	TGTGCCAGCAGTGTGGGCAGGCCGTACTTC	CASSVGRPYF
TRBV6-5	TRBJ2-7	TRBD1	-	TGTGCCAGCAGCTTTTCGGGACAGTTGGGGGAAGAGCAGTACTTC	CASSFSGQLGEEQYF
TRBV30	TRBJ1-1	-	-	TGTGCCTGGAGTACCGACTCTGAAGCTTTCTTT	CAWSTDSEAFF
TRBV11-2	TRBJ2-1	TRBD2	-	TGTGCCAGCAGCTTATACAAGCGGGGCAGAAACAATGAGCAGTTCTTC	CASSLYKRGRNNEQFF
TRBV7-8	TRBJ2-5	-	-	TGTGCCAGCATTGGGGCAGGGGAAGAGACCCAGTACTTC	CASIGAGEETQYF
TRBV13	TRBJ2-7	TRBD2	-	TGTGCCAGCAGCCCTCCCCTTAGCGACCCGGGAGGAAGCGAGCAGTACTTC	CASSPPLSDPGGSEQYF
TRBV11-2	TRBJ2-7	-	-	TGTGCCAGCACCCGAGGTATTTTCCAGCCCCACTACGAGCAGTACTTC	CASTRGIFQPHYEQYF
TRBV7-3	TRBJ1-5	TRBD1	-	TGTGCCAGCAGCGAAGATTACGGACAGGGTAGGGCTAGGAGCAATCAGCCCCAGCATTTT	CASSEDYGQGRARSNQPQHF
TRBV9	TRBJ2-7	-	-	TGTGCCAGCAGCGTAGATGGCTGGCGGGTGCAGTACTTC	CASSVDGWRVQYF
TRBV5-4	TRBJ2-2	-	-	TGTGCCAGCAGCCCTAAGGGGCCCGAGAACACCGGGGAGCTGTTTTTT	CASSPKGPENTGELFF
TRBV7-9	TRBJ1-2	-	-	TGTGCCAGCAGCTCTGAGGGAGGAGGCTATGGCTACACCTTC	CASSSEGGGYGYTF
TRBV18	TRBJ2-7	-	-	TGTGCCAGCTCCCGTCTAGCTTCTGACGAGCAGTACTTC	CASSRLASDEQYF
TRBV5-1	TRBJ1-2	-	once	TGCGCCAGCAGCTTGAACGCAGGGCCACAGAATGGCTACACCTTC	CASSLNAGPQNGYTF
TRBV14	TRBJ1-2	TRBD1	-	TGTGCCAGCAGCAAAACCCGACAGGGGCTATATCGGGGCTACACCTTC	CASSKTRQGLYRGYTF
TRBV6-5	TRBJ2-1	TRBD2	-	TGTGCCAGCAGTTACTCGAAAGCGGGGGAAGCAAATGAGCAGTTCTTC	CASSYSKAGEANEQFF
TRBV29-1	TRBJ1-4	TRBD1	-	TGCAGCGTTGACACTCAGGGGGTGGGCGAAAAACTGTTTTTT	CSVDTQGVGEKLFF
TRBV11-2	TRBJ2-3	TRBD2	-	TGTGCCAGCAGCCCAGACTTGAGCGGGAGGCCCGGGGATACGCAGTATTTT	CASSPDLSGRPGDTQYF
TRBV27	TRBJ1-5	TRBD1	-	TGTGCCAGCAGACGACAGGGGCAGGGTCAGCCCCAGCATTTT	CASRRQGQGQPQHF
TRBV27	TRBJ2-3	TRBD2	-	TGTGCCAGCAGTACCCTAGCGGGAAACACAGATACGCAGTATTTT	CASSTLAGNTDTQYF
TRBV27	TRBJ2-7	-	once	TGTGCCAGCAGTTTAATGCAGGGGTACGAGCAGTACTTC	CASSLMQGYEQYF
TRBV4-2	TRBJ2-7	-	-	TGTGCCAGCAGCCAAGGGACGGGACTCTACGAGCAGTACTTC	CASSQGTGLYEQYF